These 23 T cell receptor beta chains were all obtained from the same sample, sequenced in a study of glioma-infiltrating T cells. Amplification of TCR alpha and beta CDR3 regions from RNA used iRepertoire nested multiplex PCR. TCRdb recomputed calls from the multiplex PCR reads with MiXCR, one row per CDR3 protein. The profile covers about 380,000 distinct CDR3 sequences, with roughly 41% appearing a single time and 12% taken by the ten largest. The sequenced sample consisted of glioma tissue, nonneoplastic brain tissue, or PBMCs (not recorded which). The origin of the receptors is a human donor with low-grade glioma or glioblastoma, undergoing nonglioma brain surgery, or in good health (not recorded which).

V gene TRBV18 combines with J gene TRBJ2-7; no clear D. CDR3 length: 15 residues. The V end lost 6 bases, the J end lost 5 bases, and 20 bases lay between the germline ends. Germline values: CDR1 KGHSH, CDR2 LQKENI. The CDR3 DNA sequence: TGTGCCAGCTCGCCCCGGGTCAACGCAGGCCACGAGCAGTACTTC. Translation: CASSPRVNAGHEQYF.

This chain links TRBV7-2 with TRBJ2-7; D remains ambiguous. The V and J ends lost 3 bases and 7 bases respectively, with 10 bases between them. Germline V CDR1 and CDR2: SGHTA, FQGNSA. This CDR3 has 12 residues. For the CDR3, the DNA is TGTGCCAGCAGCTTTAGACCCGGGGAGCAGTACTTC. It encodes CASSFRPGEQYF. Full variable domain (outside the CDR3, taken from reference TRBV7-2 and TRBJ2-7): GAGVSQSPSNKVTEKGKDVELRCDPISGHTALYWYRQSLGQGLEFLIYFQGNSAPDKSGLPSDRFSAERTGGSVSTLTIQRTQQEDSAVYLCASSFRPGEQYFGPGTRLTVT.

This clonotype was found many times. V usage is TRBV20-1 and J usage is TRBJ1-1, with no clear D. The CDR3 spans 14 residues. V was clipped by 6 bases and J by 2 bases, with 16 bases between them. Germline V gene data show CDR1 as DFQATT and CDR2 as SNEGSKA (reference sequence). The chain's CDR3 is CSAASLGGNTEAFF. The CDR3 bases are TGCAGTGCCGCGAGCCTAGGCGGCAACACTGAAGCTTTCTTT.

The V call is TRBV29-1, the J call TRBJ2-2; 10 bases line up with TRBD2. Per germline, CDR1 SQVTM and CDR2 ANQGSEA. The CDR3 extends over 15 amino acids. The ends lost 4 bases at V and 7 bases at J; junction bases unmatched: 9. CDR3 nucleotide sequence: TGCAGCGTTGTGCAAGCGGGAGGGGGCCTCGGGGAGCTGTTTTTT. Translating gives CSVVQAGGGLGELFF.

The chain recombines TRBV6-2 or TRBV6-3 with TRBJ2-1; no definite D call. From germline, CDR1 is MNHEY and CDR2 SVGEGT. Trimming stripped 6 bases from V and 11 bases from J, with 23 bases between. CDR3 length: 15 residues. For the CDR3, the DNA is TGTGCCAGCAGCCCAGCGCTGGTGGGGTTGAATAAGCAGTTCTTC. The encoded protein is CASSPALVGLNKQFF.

On this clonotype itself: A much larger clone is a single base away; this may be a read error. The chain is built from TRBV28 and TRBJ2-7; D could derive from TRBD1 or TRBD2 (7 bases each). CDR1 MDHEN and CDR2 SYDVKM come from the germline V gene. The CDR3 spans 14 residues. The CDR3 DNA reads TGTGCCAGCAGTTTTGGTGACAGGGACTACGAGCAGCACTTC. Translating gives CASSFGDRDYEQHF.

This clonotype was counted only a few times. The chain links TRBV2 to TRBJ1-5, with 10 positions matching TRBD1. This CDR3 contains 15 residues. Germline loops: CDR1 SNHLY, CDR2 FYNNEI. The J segment lost 5 bases and the V segment lost 6 bases, leaving 7 bases of the junction unmatched. CDR3 in amino acids: CASSRDRGSDQPQHF. The DNA of the CDR3 is TGTGCCAGCAGCAGGGACAGGGGAAGTGATCAGCCCCAGCATTTT.

Turning to this clonotype: Since a much larger clone is just one base distant, this may be a read error. This chain links TRBV27 with TRBJ2-3; the D gene is possibly TRBD2 (5 bases). In germline, CDR1 is MNHEY, CDR2 SMNVEV (reference sequence). The CDR3 runs 17 residues. V was pared by 2 bases and J by 1 base, with 16 bases between. The CDR3 is CASSLRGRGSGTDTQYF. Written as DNA, the CDR3 is TGTGCCAGCAGTTTACGGGGTAGAGGGAGCGGCACAGATACGCAGTATTTT.

As concerns this clonotype: The germline gene is not matched at one end of the junction; a read error may be the cause. This chain links TRBV7-6 with TRBJ2-1; D is unclear. The V gene's germline CDR1 is SGHVS and CDR2 FNYEAQ. The CDR3 sequence is 16 residues long. The CDR3 DNA is TGCGCCAGCAGCCAAGATCCAAGGTTTTACGACAATGAGCAGTTCTTC. Its translation is CASSQDPRFYDNEQFF.

This clonotype was counted ten times or more. This sequence joins TRBV27 and TRBJ2-5, with TRBD2 matching 8 bases. CDR3 length equals 15 residues. Per the germline V gene, CDR1 is MNHEY and CDR2 is SMNVEV (reference sequence). The junction had 8 bases not matched to a gene; V was cut back by 3 bases and J by 5 bases. This CDR3 reads CASSFVISGTETQYF. DNA of the CDR3: TGTGCCAGCAGTTTTGTGATTAGCGGGACTGAGACCCAGTACTTC.

This clonotype was observed at least ten times. V and J are TRBV20-1 and TRBJ1-5, with TRBD1 as a possible D gene (6 bases). Germline CDR1 DFQATT, CDR2 SNEGSKA (reference sequence). The V and J ends lost 0 bases and 0 bases respectively, with 24 bases between them. The CDR3 sequence is 20 residues long. The CDR3 protein is CSAREKERQGRRYSNQPQHF. DNA for the CDR3: TGCAGTGCTAGAGAAAAGGAGAGGCAGGGGCGCCGATATAGCAATCAGCCCCAGCATTTT.

On this clonotype itself: Possible read error: a much larger clone is one base away. The gene calls are TRBV6-2 or TRBV6-3 and TRBJ2-3, with D tentatively TRBD1 (6 bases). Germline V gene lookup returns CDR1 MNHEY and CDR2 SVGEGT. The CDR3 length is 13 residues. V lost 5 bases to trimming and J lost 5 bases, with 11 bases between them. The CDR3 spells CASSRQAIDTQYF. In DNA, the CDR3 is TGTGCCAGCAGTCGACAGGCCATAGATACGCAGTATTTT.

This clonotype has a count of ten or more. The chain couples TRBV28 to TRBJ1-1; D possibly corresponds to TRBD1 (5 bases). This CDR3 is 15 amino acids long. Germline V gene lookup returns CDR1 MDHEN and CDR2 SYDVKM. The germline V and J ends were trimmed by 3 bases and 3 bases, with 14 bases remaining between them. This CDR3 is CASSLGGFLYTEAFF. In nucleotides, the CDR3 is TGTGCCAGCAGTTTGGGGGGTTTTTTATACACTGAAGCTTTCTTT.

V usage is TRBV7-9 and J usage is TRBJ2-1, with D perhaps TRBD2 (5 bases). Deletions cut 7 bases from V and 5 bases from J, with 18 bases between. Per the germline V gene, CDR1 is SEHNR and CDR2 is FQNEAQ (reference sequence). The CDR3 runs to 15 residues. CDR3 sequence reads: CASTSGNRRNNEQFF. For the CDR3, the DNA is TGTGCCAGCACCTCCGGGAATAGAAGGAACAATGAGCAGTTCTTC.

This clonotype was seen a handful of times. The V and J genes are TRBV6-4 and TRBJ1-2; weak D call: TRBD1 (5 bases). V was shortened by 3 bases and J by 7 bases, with 15 bases between the two germline ends. The CDR3 loop spans 14 amino acids. In germline, CDR1 is MRHNA, CDR2 SNTAGT. CDR3 loop: CASSENHRRPGYTF. The CDR3 DNA sequence: TGTGCCAGCAGTGAGAACCACAGGCGCCCTGGCTACACCTTC.

This clonotype showed up many times. This rearrangement joins TRBV20-1 to TRBJ2-3, with TRBD2 matching 10 bases. V lost 3 bases and J lost 4; bases outside the gene matches: 7. The germline V gene encodes CDR1 DFQATT and CDR2 SNEGSKA (reference sequence). This CDR3 has 15 residues. The CDR3 is CSASPVLAGADTQYF. CDR3 DNA: TGCAGTGCTAGCCCTGTGCTAGCGGGAGCAGATACGCAGTATTTT.

Note on this clonotype: This may be a read error: a much more frequent sequence differs by one nucleotide. CDR3 nucleotides: TGTGCCAGCTCCGCCGGGCTCTACTATGGCTACGCCTTC. This codes for CASSAGLYYGYAF. V is TRBV6-1 and J is TRBJ1-2; no reliable D call. The CDR3 has 13 residues. The germline gives CDR1 MNHNS, CDR2 SASEGT.

The chain employs TRBV15 and TRBJ2-5; the D gene is possibly TRBD2 (5 bases). This CDR3 comprises 15 residues. Trimming shortened V by 3 bases and J by 4 bases, and 15 bases separated the two germline ends. Germline V gene lookup returns CDR1 LNHNV and CDR2 YYDKDF (reference sequence). The DNA of the CDR3 is TGTGCCACCAGCAGTATGCGGGTGTGGCGAGAGACCCAGTACTTC. Amino acids: CATSSMRVWRETQYF.

This clonotype occurred many times. The chain links TRBV27 to TRBJ1-6; unclear D gene. There are 14 residues in the CDR3. Germline V gene data show CDR1 as MNHEY and CDR2 as SMNVEV (reference sequence). V was cut by 5 bases and J by 9 bases, with 14 bases left in between. The CDR3 here is CASSPWIAGSPLHF. The CDR3 region has the DNA TGTGCCAGCAGTCCCTGGATCGCGGGTTCACCCCTCCACTTT.

This clonotype has ten or more counts. The gene calls are TRBV28 and TRBJ2-5; possible D gene TRBD2, 5 bases. The germline V gene encodes CDR1 MDHEN and CDR2 SYDVKM. This CDR3 has 14 residues. The V and J ends lost 2 bases and 7 bases respectively, with 14 bases between them. CDR3 protein: CASSLITGVGTQYF. The CDR3 DNA reads as TGTGCCAGCAGTTTAATTACCGGGGTCGGGACCCAGTACTTC. Full variable domain (outside the CDR3, taken from reference TRBV28 and TRBJ2-5): DVKVTQSSRYLVKRTGEKVFLECVQDMDHENMFWYRQDPGLGLRLIYFSYDVKMKEKGDIPEGYSVSREKKERFSLILESASTNQTSMYLCASSLITGVGTQYFGPGTRLLVL.

The chain employs TRBV5-5 and TRBJ2-1; 11 nucleotides align to TRBD2. The germline V gene encodes CDR1 SGHKS and CDR2 YYEKEE (reference sequence). V gave up 2 bases and J gave up 8 bases; unmatched junction bases: 6. This CDR3 has 15 residues. CDR3 sequence reads: CASSFELAGEYEQFF. The CDR3 nucleotides read TGTGCCAGCAGCTTCGAACTAGCGGGAGAGTATGAGCAGTTCTTC.

The V gene is TRBV6-1, the J gene TRBJ1-2; a possible D gene is TRBD1 (5 bases). In germline, CDR1 is MNHNS, CDR2 SASEGT. The CDR3 loop spans 14 amino acids. With 5 bases removed from V and 2 bases from J, the gap between germline ends came to 12 bases. This CDR3 reads CASSSGPENYGYTF. The CDR3 nucleotides read TGTGCCAGCAGTTCGGGACCGGAGAACTATGGCTACACCTTC.

Worth noting for this clonotype: A junction boundary mismatches the germline segment, possibly from a read error. The chain couples TRBV4-1 to TRBJ2-1; TRBD2 matches 13 bases. This CDR3 is 17 amino acids long. Germline CDR1 and CDR2: MGHRA and YSYEKL. CDR3 nucleotide sequence: TGCGCCAGCAGCCAAGATCCGGGACTAGCGGGGAACAATCAGCAGTTCTTC. Protein sequence: CASSQDPGLAGNNQQFF.